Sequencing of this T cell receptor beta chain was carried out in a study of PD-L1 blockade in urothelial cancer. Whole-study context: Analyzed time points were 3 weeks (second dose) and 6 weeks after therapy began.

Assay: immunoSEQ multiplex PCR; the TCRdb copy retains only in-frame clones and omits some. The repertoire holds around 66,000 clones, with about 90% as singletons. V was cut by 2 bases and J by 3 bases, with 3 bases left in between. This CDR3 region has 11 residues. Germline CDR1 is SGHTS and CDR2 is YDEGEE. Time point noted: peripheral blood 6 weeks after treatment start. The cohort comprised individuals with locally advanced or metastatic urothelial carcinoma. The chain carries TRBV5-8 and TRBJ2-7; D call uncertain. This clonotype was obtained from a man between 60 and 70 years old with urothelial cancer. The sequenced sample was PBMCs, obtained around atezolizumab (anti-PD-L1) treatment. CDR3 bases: TGTGCCAGCAGCTTCTTCTACGAGCAGTACTTC. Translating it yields CASSFFYEQYF.